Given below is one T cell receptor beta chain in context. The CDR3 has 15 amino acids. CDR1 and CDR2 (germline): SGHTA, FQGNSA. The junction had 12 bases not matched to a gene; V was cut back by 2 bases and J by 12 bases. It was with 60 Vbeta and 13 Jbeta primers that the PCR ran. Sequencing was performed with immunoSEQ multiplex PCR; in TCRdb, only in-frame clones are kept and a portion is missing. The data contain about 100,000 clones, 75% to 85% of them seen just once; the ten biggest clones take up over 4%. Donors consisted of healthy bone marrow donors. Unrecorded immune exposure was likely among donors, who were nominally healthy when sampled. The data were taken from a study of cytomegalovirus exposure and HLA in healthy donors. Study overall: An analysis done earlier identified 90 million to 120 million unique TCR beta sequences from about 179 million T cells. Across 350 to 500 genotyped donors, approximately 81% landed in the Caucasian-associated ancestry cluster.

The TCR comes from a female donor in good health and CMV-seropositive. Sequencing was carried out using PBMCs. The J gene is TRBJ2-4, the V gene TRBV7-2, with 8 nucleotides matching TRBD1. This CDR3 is CASSLLTGTGGCQYF. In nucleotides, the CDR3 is TGTGCCAGCAGCTTATTAACCGGGACAGGAGGTTGTCAGTACTTC.